The sequence of this TCR beta chain was determined in a study of T cells after yellow fever vaccination. MiXCR, applied by TCRdb to the 5' RACE reads, yields one record per CDR3 protein. The sample shows some 560,000 distinct CDR3 sequences, over 15% of them seen only once. This clonotype has just a few counts. CDR3 size: 12 residues. CDR1 DFQATT and CDR2 SNEGSKA come from the germline V gene (reference sequence). Trimming pared 5 bases from V and 3 bases from J, leaving 11 bases between. Source: PBMCs, taken 15 days after the yellow fever booster vaccination. The chain combines TRBV20-1 with TRBJ2-7; TRBD1 might be the D (6 bases). The sequence came from a man under 40 who received the YFV17D yellow fever vaccine. The CDR3 loop is CSAGQSDYEQYF. For the CDR3, the DNA is TGCAGTGCTGGACAGAGCGACTACGAGCAGTACTTC.